Sequencing of this T cell receptor (beta chain) was carried out in a study of cytomegalovirus exposure and HLA in healthy donors. PCR used 60 Vbeta primers and 13 Jbeta primers. This table comes from immunoSEQ multiplex PCR, and its TCRdb copy is limited to in-frame clones, with some not included. The table has approximately 150,000 clones, around 68% seen once. General study points: When analyzed later, a missense DCLRE1C variant was found to be linked to TCR beta V- and J-gene trimming.

Remarks on this clone: The antigen is not known.

The CDR3 loop spans 12 amino acids. CDR1 is MNHEY and CDR2 is SMNVEV in the germline V gene (reference sequence). Trimming removed 8 bases from V and 6 bases from J, with 13 bases in between. The sequence was obtained from a woman aged 35 to 49 in good health and CMV-seropositive. Sequences were obtained from PBMCs. This chain joins TRBV27 and TRBJ2-5; D is possibly TRBD1 (6 bases). CDR3 sequence (DNA): TGTGCCAGCGGGGACAATAGGAAGACCCAGTACTTC. This sequence encodes CASGDNRKTQYF.